The 5 T cell receptor beta chains listed next were all sequenced from one sample in a study of blood T cells in healthy people across ages (dated by TCRdb to 2015 to 2017). The protocol used for the library was 5' RACE. The second PCR ran for roughly 6 to 11 cycles and used a J-beta primer mix along with a sample-barcoded 5' primer. The public reads were run again by TCRdb, first through fastp at Q25 and then through MiXCR, and only productive beta chains were kept. CDR3 protein duplicates are merged, each entry listing the most common genes and DNA. The sample data list approximately 2,000,000 distinct CDR3 sequences, and roughly 43% of these were observed just once. Clones ranked in the top ten supply 23% of the sample. Sequences were obtained from blood. The receptor source for this set is a human donor in good health.

The chain is built from TRBV12-3 or TRBV12-4 and TRBJ2-5, with 9 bases aligning to TRBD1. V lost 5 bases to trimming and J lost 3 bases; unmatched junction nucleotides: 7. The CDR3 runs to 15 residues. The CDR3 DNA reads as TGTGCCAGCAGTCAATATTGGACAGGGGAAGAGACCCAGTACTTC. Its translation: CASSQYWTGEETQYF.

This sequence joins TRBV20-1 and TRBJ2-1; D could derive from TRBD1 or TRBD2 (5 bases each). Trimming took off 1 base at V and 4 bases at J, with 17 bases between the two ends. Germline V gene lookup returns CDR1 DFQATT and CDR2 SNEGSKA (reference sequence). This CDR3 has 16 residues. CDR3 bases: TGCAGTGCTAGAGTTCAGGACGCCTGGGGGTACAATGAGCAGTTCTTC. This gives the protein CSARVQDAWGYNEQFF.

The rearrangement uses TRBV6-6 and TRBJ1-2, with no clear D. Between the trimmed V and J ends, which lost 8 bases and 4 bases, there was a span of 14 bases. Germline V gene lookup returns CDR1 MNHNY and CDR2 SVGAGI (reference sequence). This CDR3 is 13 amino acids long. The CDR3 coding sequence is TGTGCCAGCGGGTTGGCCCGTTCCTATGGCTACACCTTC. The encoded protein is CASGLARSYGYTF.

This clonotype was recorded once. The rearrangement uses TRBV27 and TRBJ2-7, with 8 bases aligning to TRBD1. V lost 7 bases, J lost 6 bases, and 11 bases stayed unmatched. CDR1 is MNHEY and CDR2 is SMNVEV in the germline V gene (reference sequence). The CDR3 is 14 residues long. The CDR3 loop reads CASTALRGLGEQYF. In nucleotides, the CDR3 is TGTGCCAGCACCGCTCTCAGGGGGCTAGGCGAGCAGTACTTC.

J is TRBJ2-5 and V is TRBV5-1; D remains unclear. V was clipped by 5 bases and J by 1 base, with 9 bases between them. The CDR3 is 13 amino acids. Germline-derived CDR1 and CDR2 are SGHRS and YFSETQ. CDR3 protein: CASSQQTQETQYF. Here the CDR3 DNA reads TGCGCCAGCAGTCAACAGACCCAAGAGACCCAGTACTTC.